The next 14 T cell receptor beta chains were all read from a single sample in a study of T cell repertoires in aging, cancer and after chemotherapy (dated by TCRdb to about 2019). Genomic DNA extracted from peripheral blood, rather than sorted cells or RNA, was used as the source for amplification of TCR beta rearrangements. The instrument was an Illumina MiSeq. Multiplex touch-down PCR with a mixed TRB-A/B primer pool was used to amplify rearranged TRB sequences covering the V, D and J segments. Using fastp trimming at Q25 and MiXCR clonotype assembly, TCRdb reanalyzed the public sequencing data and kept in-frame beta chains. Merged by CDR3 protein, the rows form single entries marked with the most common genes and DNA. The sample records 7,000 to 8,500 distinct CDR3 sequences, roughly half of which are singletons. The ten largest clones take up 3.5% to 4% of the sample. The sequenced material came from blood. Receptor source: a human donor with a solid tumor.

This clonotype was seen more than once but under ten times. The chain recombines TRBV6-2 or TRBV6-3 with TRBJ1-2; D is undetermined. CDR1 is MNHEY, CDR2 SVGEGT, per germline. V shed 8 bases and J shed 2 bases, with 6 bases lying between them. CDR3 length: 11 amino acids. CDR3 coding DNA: TGTGCCAGCGAAGCGAACTATGGCTACACCTTC. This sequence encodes CASEANYGYTF.

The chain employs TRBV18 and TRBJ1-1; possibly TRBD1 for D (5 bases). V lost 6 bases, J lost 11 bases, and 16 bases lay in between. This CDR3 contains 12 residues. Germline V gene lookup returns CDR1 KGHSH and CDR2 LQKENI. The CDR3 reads CASSQDRRGAFF. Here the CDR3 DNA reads TGTGCCAGCTCCCAAGACCGTCGGGGGGCTTTCTTT. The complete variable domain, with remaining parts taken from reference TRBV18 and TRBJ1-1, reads NAGVMQNPRHLVRRRGQEARLRCSPMKGHSHVYWYRQLPEEGLKFMVYLQKENIIDESGMPKERFSAEFPKEGPSILRIQQVVRGDSAAYFCASSQDRRGAFFGQGTRLTVV.

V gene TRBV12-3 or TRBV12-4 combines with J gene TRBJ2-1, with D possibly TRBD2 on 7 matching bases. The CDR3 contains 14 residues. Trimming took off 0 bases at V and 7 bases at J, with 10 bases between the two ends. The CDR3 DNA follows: TGTGCCAGCAGTTTAGCGGGAGGGGGGAATGAGCAGTTCTTC. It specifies CASSLAGGGNEQFF.

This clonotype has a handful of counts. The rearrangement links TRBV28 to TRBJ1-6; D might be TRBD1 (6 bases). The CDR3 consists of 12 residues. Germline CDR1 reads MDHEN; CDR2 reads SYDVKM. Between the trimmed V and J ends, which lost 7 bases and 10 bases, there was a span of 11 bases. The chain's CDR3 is CASTIQGSPLHF. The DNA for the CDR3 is TGTGCCAGCACTATCCAGGGGTCACCCCTCCACTTT.

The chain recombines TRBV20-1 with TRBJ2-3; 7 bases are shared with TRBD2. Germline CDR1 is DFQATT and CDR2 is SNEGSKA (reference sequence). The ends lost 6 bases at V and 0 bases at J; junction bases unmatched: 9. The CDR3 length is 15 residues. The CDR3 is CSAQVLADSTDTQYF. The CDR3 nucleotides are TGCAGTGCGCAAGTCCTAGCGGATAGCACAGATACGCAGTATTTT.

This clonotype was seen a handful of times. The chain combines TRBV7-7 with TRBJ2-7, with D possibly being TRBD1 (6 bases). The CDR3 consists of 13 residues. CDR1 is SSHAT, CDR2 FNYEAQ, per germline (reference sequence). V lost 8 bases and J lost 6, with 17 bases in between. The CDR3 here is CASGNDRLVEQYF. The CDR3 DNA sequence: TGTGCCAGCGGGAACGACAGGTTGGTCGAGCAGTACTTC.

The CDR3 nucleotides are TGCAGTGCTTCGGGACAGGGGAGTGAAAAACTGTTTTTT. Translation gives CSASGQGSEKLFF. The J gene is TRBJ1-4, the V gene TRBV20-1; 10 bases are shared with TRBD1. Unmatched junction bases numbered 4, after V lost 5 bases and J lost 7 bases. CDR3 size: 13 residues. In germline, CDR1 is DFQATT, CDR2 SNEGSKA (reference sequence).

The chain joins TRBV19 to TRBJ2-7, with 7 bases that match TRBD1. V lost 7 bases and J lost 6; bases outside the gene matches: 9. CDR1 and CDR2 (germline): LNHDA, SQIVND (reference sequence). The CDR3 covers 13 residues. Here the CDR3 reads CASNPAGTAEQYF. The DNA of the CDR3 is TGTGCCAGTAATCCCGCCGGGACAGCCGAGCAGTACTTC.

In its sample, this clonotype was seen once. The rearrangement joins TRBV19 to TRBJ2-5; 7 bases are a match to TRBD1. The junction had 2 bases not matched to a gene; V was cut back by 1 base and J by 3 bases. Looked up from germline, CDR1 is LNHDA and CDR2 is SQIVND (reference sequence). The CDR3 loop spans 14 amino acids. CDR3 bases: TGTGCCAGTAGTATAGGGGGGACAGAAGAGACCCAGTACTTC. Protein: CASSIGGTEETQYF. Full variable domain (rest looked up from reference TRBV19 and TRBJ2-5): DGGITQSPKYLFRKEGQNVTLSCEQNLNHDAMYWYRQDPGQGLRLIYYSQIVNDFQKGDIAEGYSVSREKKESFPLTVTSAQKNPTAFYLCASSIGGTEETQYFGPGTRLLVL.

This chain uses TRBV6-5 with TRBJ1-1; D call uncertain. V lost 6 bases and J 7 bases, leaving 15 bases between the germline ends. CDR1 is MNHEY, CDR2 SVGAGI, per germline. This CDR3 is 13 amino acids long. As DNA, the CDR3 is TGTGCCAGCAGCTCACAAGGAATACTTGAAGCTTTCTTT. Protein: CASSSQGILEAFF.

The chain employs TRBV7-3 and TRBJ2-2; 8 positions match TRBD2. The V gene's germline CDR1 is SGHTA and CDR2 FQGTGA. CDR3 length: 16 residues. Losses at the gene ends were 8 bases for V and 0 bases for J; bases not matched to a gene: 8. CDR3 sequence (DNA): TGTGCCAGCGGGAGCGGGAGTTTCTCGAACACCGGGGAGCTGTTTTTT. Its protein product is CASGSGSFSNTGELFF. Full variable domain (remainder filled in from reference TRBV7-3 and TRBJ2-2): GAGVSQTPSNKVTEKGKYVELRCDPISGHTALYWYRQSLGQGPEFLIYFQGTGAADDSGLPNDRFFAVRPEGSVSTLKIQRTERGDSAVYLCASGSGSFSNTGELFFGEGSRLTVL.

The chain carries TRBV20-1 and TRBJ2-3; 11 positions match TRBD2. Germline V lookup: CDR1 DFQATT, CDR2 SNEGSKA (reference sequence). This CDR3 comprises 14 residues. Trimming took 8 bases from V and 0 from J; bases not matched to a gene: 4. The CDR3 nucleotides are TGCAGTTCCATAGCGGGAGGGAGCACAGATACGCAGTATTTT. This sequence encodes CSSIAGGSTDTQYF.

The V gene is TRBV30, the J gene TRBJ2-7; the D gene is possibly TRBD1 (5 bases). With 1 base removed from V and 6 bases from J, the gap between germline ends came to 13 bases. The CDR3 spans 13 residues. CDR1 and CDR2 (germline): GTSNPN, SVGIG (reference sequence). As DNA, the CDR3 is TGTGCCTGGAGTGCCACCGCTAGGGGCGAGCAGTACTTC. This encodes CAWSATARGEQYF.

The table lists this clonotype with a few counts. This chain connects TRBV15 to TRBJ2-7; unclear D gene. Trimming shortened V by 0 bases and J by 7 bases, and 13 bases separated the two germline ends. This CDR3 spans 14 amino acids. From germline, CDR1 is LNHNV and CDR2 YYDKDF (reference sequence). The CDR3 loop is CATSREAAVGEQYF. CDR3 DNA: TGTGCCACCAGCAGAGAAGCTGCTGTCGGTGAGCAGTACTTC. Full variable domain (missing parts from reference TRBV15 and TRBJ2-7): DAMVIQNPRYQVTQFGKPVTLSCSQTLNHNVMYWYQQKSSQAPKLLFHYYDKDFNNEADTPDNFQSRRPNTSFCFLDIRSPGLGDTAMYLCATSREAAVGEQYFGPGTRLTVT.